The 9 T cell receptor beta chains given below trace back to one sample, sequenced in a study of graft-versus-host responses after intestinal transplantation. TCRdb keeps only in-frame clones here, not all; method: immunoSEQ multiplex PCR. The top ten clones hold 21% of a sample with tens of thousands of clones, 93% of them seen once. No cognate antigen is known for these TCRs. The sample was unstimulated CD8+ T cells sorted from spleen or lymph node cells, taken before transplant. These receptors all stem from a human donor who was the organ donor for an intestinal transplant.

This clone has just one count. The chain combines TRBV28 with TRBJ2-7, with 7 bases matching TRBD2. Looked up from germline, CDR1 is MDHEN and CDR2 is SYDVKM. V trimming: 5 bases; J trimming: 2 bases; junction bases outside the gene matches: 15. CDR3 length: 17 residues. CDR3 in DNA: TGTGCCAGCAGTCCTACACCGACTAGCAGACAAACCTACGAGCAGTACTTC. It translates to CASSPTPTSRQTYEQYF.

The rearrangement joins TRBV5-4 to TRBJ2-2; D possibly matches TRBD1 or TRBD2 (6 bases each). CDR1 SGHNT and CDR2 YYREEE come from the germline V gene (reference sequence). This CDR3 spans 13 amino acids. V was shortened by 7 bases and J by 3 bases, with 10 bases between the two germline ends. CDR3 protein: CASPGEDTGELFF. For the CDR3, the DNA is TGTGCCAGCCCAGGGGAGGACACCGGGGAGCTGTTTTTT. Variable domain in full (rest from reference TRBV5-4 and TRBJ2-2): ETGVTQSPTHLIKTRGQQVTLRCSSQSGHNTVSWYQQALGQGPQFIFQYYREEENGRGNFPPRFSGLQFPNYSSELNVNALELDDSALYLCASPGEDTGELFFGEGSRLTVL.

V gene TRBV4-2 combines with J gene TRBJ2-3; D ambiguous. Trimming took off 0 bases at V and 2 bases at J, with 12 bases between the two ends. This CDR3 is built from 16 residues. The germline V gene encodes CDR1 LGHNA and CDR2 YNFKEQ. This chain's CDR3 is CASSQDIRSVTDTQYF. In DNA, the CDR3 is TGTGCCAGCAGCCAAGATATCCGGTCTGTCACAGATACGCAGTATTTT.

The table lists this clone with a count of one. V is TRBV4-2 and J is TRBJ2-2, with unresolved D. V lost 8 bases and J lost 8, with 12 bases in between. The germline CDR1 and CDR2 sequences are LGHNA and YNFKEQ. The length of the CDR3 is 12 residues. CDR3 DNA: TGTGCCAGCGGCTTCGTAGGTGGGGAGCTGTTTTTT. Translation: CASGFVGGELFF.

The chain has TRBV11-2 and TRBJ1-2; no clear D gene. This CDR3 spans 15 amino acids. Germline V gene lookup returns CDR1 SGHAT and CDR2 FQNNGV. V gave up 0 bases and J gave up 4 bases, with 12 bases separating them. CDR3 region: CASSLDFGPLYGYTF. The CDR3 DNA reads TGTGCCAGCAGCTTAGATTTTGGACCCCTCTATGGCTACACCTTC.

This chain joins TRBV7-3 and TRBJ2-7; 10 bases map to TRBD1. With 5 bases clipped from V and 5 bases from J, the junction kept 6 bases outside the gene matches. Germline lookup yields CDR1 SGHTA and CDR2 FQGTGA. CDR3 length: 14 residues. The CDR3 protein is CASSPDRGGDEQYF. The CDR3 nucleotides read TGTGCCAGCAGCCCGGACAGGGGGGGCGACGAGCAGTACTTC.

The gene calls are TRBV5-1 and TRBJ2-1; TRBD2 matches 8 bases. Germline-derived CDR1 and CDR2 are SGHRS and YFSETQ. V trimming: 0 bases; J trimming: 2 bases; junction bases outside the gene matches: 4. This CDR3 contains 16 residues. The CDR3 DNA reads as TGCGCCAGCAGCTTGGTGGGGCGGGAGGCCTACAATGAGCAGTTCTTC. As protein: CASSLVGREAYNEQFF.

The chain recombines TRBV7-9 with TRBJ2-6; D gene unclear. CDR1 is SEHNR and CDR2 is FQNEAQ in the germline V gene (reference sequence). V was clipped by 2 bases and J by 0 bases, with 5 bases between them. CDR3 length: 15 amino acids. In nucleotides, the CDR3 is TGTGCCAGCAGCTTAAGCAGCTCTGGGGCCAACGTCCTGACTTTC. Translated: CASSLSSSGANVLTF.

The CDR3 DNA reads TGTGCCAGCAGTGGACTAGCGGGAGAGGGGGTGAGCACAGATACGCAGTATTTT. Its translation is CASSGLAGEGVSTDTQYF. The V call is TRBV2, the J call TRBJ2-3; the match to TRBD2 covers 12 bases. The germline gives CDR1 SNHLY, CDR2 FYNNEI. CDR3 length equals 18 residues. V lost 4 bases and J lost 0; bases outside the gene matches: 8. Full variable domain (remainder filled in from reference TRBV2 and TRBJ2-3): EPEVTQTPSHQVTQMGQEVILRCVPISNHLYFYWYRQILGQKVEFLVSFYNNEISEKSEIFDDQFSVERPDGSNFTLKIRSTKLEDSAMYFCASSGLAGEGVSTDTQYFGPGTRLTVL.